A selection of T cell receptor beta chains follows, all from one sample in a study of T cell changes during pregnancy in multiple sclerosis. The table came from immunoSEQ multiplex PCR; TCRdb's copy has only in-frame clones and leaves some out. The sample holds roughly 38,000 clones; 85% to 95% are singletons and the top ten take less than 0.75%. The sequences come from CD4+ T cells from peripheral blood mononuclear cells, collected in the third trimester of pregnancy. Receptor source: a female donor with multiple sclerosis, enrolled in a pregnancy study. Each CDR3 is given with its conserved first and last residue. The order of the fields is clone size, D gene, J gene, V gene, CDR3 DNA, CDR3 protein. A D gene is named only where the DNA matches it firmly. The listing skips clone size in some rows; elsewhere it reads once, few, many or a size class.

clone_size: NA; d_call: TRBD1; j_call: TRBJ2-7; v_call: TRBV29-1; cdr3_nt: TGCAGCGTTTCCCGGGACAGGGGGTACGAGCAGTACTTC; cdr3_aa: CSVSRDRGYEQYF
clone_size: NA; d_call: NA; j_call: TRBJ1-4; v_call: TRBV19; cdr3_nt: TGTGCCAGTAGTAACAGATTTACTAATGAAAAACTGTTTTTT; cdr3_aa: CASSNRFTNEKLFF
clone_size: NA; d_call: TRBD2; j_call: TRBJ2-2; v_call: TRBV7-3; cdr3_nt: TGTGCCAGCAGCCCCCAGACTAGCGGGATCTCCGGGGAGCTGTTTTTT; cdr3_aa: CASSPQTSGISGELFF
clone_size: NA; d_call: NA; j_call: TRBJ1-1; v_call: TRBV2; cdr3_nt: TGTGCCAGCAGTGTCGCCGGGGGAGCCGCTGAAGCTTTCTTT; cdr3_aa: CASSVAGGAAEAFF
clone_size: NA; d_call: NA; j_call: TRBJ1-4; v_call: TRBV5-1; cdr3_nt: TGCGCCAGCAGCTTCGGGGGAGTAGGTGAAAAACTGTTTTTT; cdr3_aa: CASSFGGVGEKLFF
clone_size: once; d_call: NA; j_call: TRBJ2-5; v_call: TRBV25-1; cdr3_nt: TGTGCCAGCAGTGAAAGAGGAGGTATAGAGACCCAGTACTTC; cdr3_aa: CASSERGGIETQYF
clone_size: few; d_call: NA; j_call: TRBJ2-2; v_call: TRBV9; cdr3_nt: TGTGCCAGCAGCTCCCAAATAGGAGTCACCGGGGAGCTGTTTTTT; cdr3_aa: CASSSQIGVTGELFF
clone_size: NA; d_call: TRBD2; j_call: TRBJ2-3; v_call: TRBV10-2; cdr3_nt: TGCGCCAGCACCGGCTTAGCGGGAGGGCCTACAGATACGCAGTATTTT; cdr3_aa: CASTGLAGGPTDTQYF
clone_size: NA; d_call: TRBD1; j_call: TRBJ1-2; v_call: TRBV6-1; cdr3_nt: TGTGCCAGCAGTGAAGCGCGACAGGGTCGAAGCTACACCTTC; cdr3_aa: CASSEARQGRSYTF
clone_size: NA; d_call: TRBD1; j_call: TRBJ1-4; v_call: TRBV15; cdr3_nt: TGTGCCACCAGCAGAGGAGGGGGACAGGGGAATGAAAAACTGTTTTTT; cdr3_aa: CATSRGGGQGNEKLFF
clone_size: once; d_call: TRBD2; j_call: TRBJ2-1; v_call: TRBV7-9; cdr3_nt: TGTGCCAGCAGCCGGACTAGGTCGGGCGATGAGCAGTTCTTC; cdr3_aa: CASSRTRSGDEQFF
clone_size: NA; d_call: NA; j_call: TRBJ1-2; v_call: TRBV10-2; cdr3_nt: TGCGCCAGCGCGGACAGATCCTATGGCTACACCTTC; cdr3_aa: CASADRSYGYTF
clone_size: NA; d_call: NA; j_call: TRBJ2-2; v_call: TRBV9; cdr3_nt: TGTGCCAGCAGCGGGCCACGGGGGACCGGGGAGCTGTTTTTT; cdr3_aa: CASSGPRGTGELFF
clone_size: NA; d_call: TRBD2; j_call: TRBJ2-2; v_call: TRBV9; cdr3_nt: TGTGCCAGCAGCGTAGAGGGCTTAGCGGGATCGAACACCGGGGAGCTGTTTTTT; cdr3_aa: CASSVEGLAGSNTGELFF
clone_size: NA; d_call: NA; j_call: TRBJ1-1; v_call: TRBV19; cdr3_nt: TGTGCCAGTAGTATTAGCAGGGGCCGGGCTGAAGCTTTCTTT; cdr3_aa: CASSISRGRAEAFF
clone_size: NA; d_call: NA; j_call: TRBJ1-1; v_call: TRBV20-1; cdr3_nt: TGCAGTGCTACCGCTCGGACTGAAGCTTTCTTT; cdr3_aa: CSATARTEAFF
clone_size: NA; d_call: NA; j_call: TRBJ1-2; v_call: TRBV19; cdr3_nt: TGTGCCAGTAGCCACAGGGTTGGCTACACCTTC; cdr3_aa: CASSHRVGYTF
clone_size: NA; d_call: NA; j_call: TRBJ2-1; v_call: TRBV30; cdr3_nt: TGTGCCTGGAGCCGAGGGGGCAATGAGCAGTTCTTC; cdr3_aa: CAWSRGGNEQFF
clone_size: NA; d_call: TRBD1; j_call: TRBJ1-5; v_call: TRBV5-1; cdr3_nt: TGCGCCAGCAGCCCCCGGACAGGGGCCGATCAGCCCCAGCATTTT; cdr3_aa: CASSPRTGADQPQHF
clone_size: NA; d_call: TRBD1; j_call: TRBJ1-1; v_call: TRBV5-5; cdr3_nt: TGTGCCAGCAGCTTACCCGGGACAGGGATCCCAGCTTTCTTT; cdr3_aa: CASSLPGTGIPAFF